This paragraph reports one T cell receptor beta chain. This sample stems from a study of blood T cell repertoires in COVID-19. As for the study in general: T cells, B-cell-depleted T cells, or PBMCs provided the cDNA or gDNA that served as material.

As processed by the authors: Using reference gene primer amplification, nucleated cell counts were estimated. Sequencing was performed with immunoSEQ multiplex PCR; in TCRdb, only in-frame clones are kept and a portion is missing. The DNA was the basis for D and trimming; V, J and clone size are from that table. The data hold fewer than 300,000 clones, with roughly four fifths observed a single time. Per the germline V gene, CDR1 is LNHDA and CDR2 is SQIVND (reference sequence). The CDR3 runs 13 residues. V was cut by 5 bases and J by 2 bases, with 10 bases left in between. Input material: peripheral blood. The sequence was obtained from a woman aged 45-59 years who had recovered from COVID-19. This sequence joins TRBV19 and TRBJ2-7; D gene ambiguous. The CDR3 region has the DNA TGTGCCAGTAGTCCTCAGGATCCCTACGAGCAGTACTTC. Translating gives CASSPQDPYEQYF.